A selection of T cell receptor beta chains follows, all from one sample in a study of blood T cell repertoires in COVID-19. The repertoire was sequenced with immunoSEQ multiplex PCR; TCRdb's copy has only in-frame clones and lacks some. The sample has a few hundred thousand clones; roughly 89% are singletons. Source material: peripheral blood. The receptor source for this set is a man aged 18 to 29 with COVID-19, enrolled during active disease. Both conserved end residues are part of each CDR3. D genes are given only for firm matches. Some rows have no size entry. The others give once, few or many, or a class for an expanded clone.

J gene: TRBJ1-2; clone size: -; V gene: TRBV7-9; D gene: TRBD1; CDR3 DNA: TGTGCCAGCAGCCAACAGGGGGCCCTAGTCTATGGCTACACCTTC; CDR3 protein: CASSQQGALVYGYTF
J gene: TRBJ2-3; clone size: -; V gene: TRBV4-1; D gene: TRBD2; CDR3 DNA: TGCGCCAGCAGCCAAGGGATCGGGAGGGCTTTGGCGCAGTATTTT; CDR3 protein: CASSQGIGRALAQYF
J gene: TRBJ2-1; clone size: -; V gene: TRBV6-1; D gene: TRBD1; CDR3 DNA: TGTGCCAGCAGTGAAGCGGTGCGCGACAGGGTAGGGCACAATGAGCAGTTCTTC; CDR3 protein: CASSEAVRDRVGHNEQFF
J gene: TRBJ1-2; clone size: -; V gene: TRBV19; D gene: TRBD1; CDR3 DNA: TGTGCCAGTAGTAACCCGGGACAGGGTAACTATGGCTACACCTTC; CDR3 protein: CASSNPGQGNYGYTF
J gene: TRBJ2-5; clone size: -; V gene: TRBV12-5; D gene: -; CDR3 DNA: TGTGCTAGTGGTTTTGAGCGACGGGAGACCCAGTACTTC; CDR3 protein: CASGFERRETQYF
J gene: TRBJ2-2; clone size: -; V gene: TRBV7-9; D gene: TRBD1; CDR3 DNA: TGTGCCAGCAGCACCAAAACAGGGGGCGGGGAGCTGTTTTTT; CDR3 protein: CASSTKTGGGELFF
J gene: TRBJ2-5; clone size: -; V gene: TRBV5-8; D gene: -; CDR3 DNA: TGTGCCAGCAGCTTACGAGGCCGGGAGACCCAGTACTTC; CDR3 protein: CASSLRGRETQYF
J gene: TRBJ2-2; clone size: -; V gene: TRBV7-9; D gene: -; CDR3 DNA: TGTGCCAGCAGCTTAGACAGGTTCGAGATCTTTGTCCCCGGGGAGCTGTTTTTT; CDR3 protein: CASSLDRFEIFVPGELFF
J gene: TRBJ1-2; clone size: -; V gene: TRBV6-5; D gene: TRBD1; CDR3 DNA: TGTGCCAGCAGGATAGGGACAGGGGGCCTGTATGGCTACACCTTC; CDR3 protein: CASRIGTGGLYGYTF
J gene: TRBJ1-1; clone size: -; V gene: TRBV19; D gene: -; CDR3 DNA: TGTGCCAGTAACAGGCCGAACACTGAAGCTTTCTTT; CDR3 protein: CASNRPNTEAFF
J gene: TRBJ1-1; clone size: -; V gene: TRBV18; D gene: TRBD1; CDR3 DNA: TGTGCCAGCTCACCACCGGAATCAGGGGGCGGGGGCACTGAAGCTTTCTTT; CDR3 protein: CASSPPESGGGGTEAFF
J gene: TRBJ1-1; clone size: few; V gene: TRBV11-2; D gene: TRBD1; CDR3 DNA: TGTGCCAGCAGCCTCCCCCTCGGACAGGGATCCACTGAAGCTTTCTTT; CDR3 protein: CASSLPLGQGSTEAFF
J gene: TRBJ1-1; clone size: once; V gene: TRBV7-2; D gene: -; CDR3 DNA: TGTGCCAGCAGCCCCGCGGCGGGGAACACTGAAGCTTTCTTT; CDR3 protein: CASSPAAGNTEAFF
J gene: TRBJ1-1; clone size: -; V gene: TRBV5-1; D gene: -; CDR3 DNA: TGCGCCAGCAGTCCCCAGAAGAACACTGAAGCTTTCTTT; CDR3 protein: CASSPQKNTEAFF
J gene: TRBJ2-3; clone size: -; V gene: TRBV12-5; D gene: TRBD2; CDR3 DNA: TGTGCTAGTGGGTCCCGCTCCTCTAGCGGATACACAGATACGCAGTATTTT; CDR3 protein: CASGSRSSSGYTDTQYF
J gene: TRBJ1-1; clone size: -; V gene: TRBV10-1; D gene: TRBD1; CDR3 DNA: TGCGCCAGCAGCACCTACAGGGGCGACGGCACTGAAGCTTTCTTT; CDR3 protein: CASSTYRGDGTEAFF
J gene: TRBJ2-3; clone size: -; V gene: TRBV5-4; D gene: -; CDR3 DNA: TGTGCCAGCACCTTCCCGGTCGGGGTAGATACGCAGTATTTT; CDR3 protein: CASTFPVGVDTQYF
J gene: TRBJ1-1; clone size: -; V gene: TRBV5-4; D gene: -; CDR3 DNA: TGTGCCAGCAGCGGGGCCCAGGGTAACACTGAAGCTTTCTTT; CDR3 protein: CASSGAQGNTEAFF
J gene: TRBJ2-3; clone size: -; V gene: TRBV13; D gene: -; CDR3 DNA: TGTGCCAGCAGCTTGGTCGGACAGCCCACAGATACGCAGTATTTT; CDR3 protein: CASSLVGQPTDTQYF
J gene: TRBJ1-4; clone size: -; V gene: TRBV5-1; D gene: TRBD1; CDR3 DNA: TGCGCCAGCAGCCAGGGGGCTTTGGGTGAAAAACTGTTTTTT; CDR3 protein: CASSQGALGEKLFF
J gene: TRBJ2-7; clone size: -; V gene: TRBV7-3; D gene: -; CDR3 DNA: TGTGCCAGCAGCTTTACAGGGAACGACGAGCAGTACTTC; CDR3 protein: CASSFTGNDEQYF
J gene: TRBJ2-7; clone size: -; V gene: TRBV2; D gene: -; CDR3 DNA: TGTGCCAGCAGTGAAGCGCTAATCGAGCAGTACTTC; CDR3 protein: CASSEALIEQYF